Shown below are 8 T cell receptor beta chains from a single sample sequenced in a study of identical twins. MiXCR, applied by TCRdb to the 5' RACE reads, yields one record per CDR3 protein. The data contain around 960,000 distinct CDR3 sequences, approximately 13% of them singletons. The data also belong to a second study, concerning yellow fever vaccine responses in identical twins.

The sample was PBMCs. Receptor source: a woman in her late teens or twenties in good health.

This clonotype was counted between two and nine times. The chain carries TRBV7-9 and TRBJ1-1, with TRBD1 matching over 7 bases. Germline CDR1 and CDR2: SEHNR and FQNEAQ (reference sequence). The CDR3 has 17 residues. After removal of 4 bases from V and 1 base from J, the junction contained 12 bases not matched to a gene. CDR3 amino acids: CASSYAPDRSRNTEAFF. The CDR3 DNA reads TGTGCCAGCAGCTACGCCCCGGACAGGTCTAGGAACACTGAAGCTTTCTTT.

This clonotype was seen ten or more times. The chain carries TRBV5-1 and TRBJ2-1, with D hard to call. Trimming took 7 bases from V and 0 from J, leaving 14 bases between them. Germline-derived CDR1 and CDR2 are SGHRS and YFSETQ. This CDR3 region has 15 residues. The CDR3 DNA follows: TGCGCCAGCTCCCCCGGGTCCAGCTCCTACAATGAGCAGTTCTTC. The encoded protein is CASSPGSSSYNEQFF.

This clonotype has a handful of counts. The CDR3 DNA is TGTGCCAGCAGTTTATCTCCAGGGCTCTATGGCTACACCTTC. This codes for CASSLSPGLYGYTF. This chain connects TRBV27 to TRBJ1-2, with a weak D call TRBD1 (5 bases). V lost 0 bases to trimming and J lost 4 bases, with 9 bases between them. CDR1 is MNHEY, CDR2 SMNVEV, per germline (reference sequence). The CDR3 has 14 residues.

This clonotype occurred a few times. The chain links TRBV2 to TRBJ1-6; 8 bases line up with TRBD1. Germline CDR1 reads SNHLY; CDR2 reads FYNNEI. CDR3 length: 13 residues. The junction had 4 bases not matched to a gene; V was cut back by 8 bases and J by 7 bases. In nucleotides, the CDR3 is TGTGCCAGCGGACAGGGTTTGAATTCACCCCTCCACTTT. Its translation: CASGQGLNSPLHF.

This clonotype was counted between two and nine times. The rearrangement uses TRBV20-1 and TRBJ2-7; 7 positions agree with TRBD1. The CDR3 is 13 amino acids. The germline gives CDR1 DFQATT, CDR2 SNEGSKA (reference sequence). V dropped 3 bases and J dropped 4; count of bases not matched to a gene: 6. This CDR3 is CSARRTGDYEQYV. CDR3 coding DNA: TGCAGTGCTAGGCGGACAGGAGATTACGAGCAGTACGTC.

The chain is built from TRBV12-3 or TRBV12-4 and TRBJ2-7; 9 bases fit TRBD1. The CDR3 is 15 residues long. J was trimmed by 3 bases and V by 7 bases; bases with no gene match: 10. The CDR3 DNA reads TGTGCCAGCACTTCTAAACAGGGGGCAGGCTACGAGCAGTACTTC. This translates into CASTSKQGAGYEQYF.

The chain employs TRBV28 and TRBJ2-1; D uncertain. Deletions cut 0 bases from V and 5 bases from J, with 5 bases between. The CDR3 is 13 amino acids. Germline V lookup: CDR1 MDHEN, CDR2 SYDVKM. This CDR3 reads CASSLWVDNEQFF. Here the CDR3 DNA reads TGTGCCAGCAGTTTATGGGTAGACAATGAGCAGTTCTTC.

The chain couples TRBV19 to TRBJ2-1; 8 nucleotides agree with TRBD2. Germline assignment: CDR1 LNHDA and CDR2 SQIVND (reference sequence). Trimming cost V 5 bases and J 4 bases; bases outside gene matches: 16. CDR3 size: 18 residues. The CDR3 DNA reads TGTGCCAGTAGTGTACTAGCGGCTAGCCCTCGGCGATACAATGAGCAGTTCTTC. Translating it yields CASSVLAASPRRYNEQFF. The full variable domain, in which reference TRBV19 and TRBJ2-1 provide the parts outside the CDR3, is DGGITQSPKYLFRKEGQNVTLSCEQNLNHDAMYWYRQDPGQGLRLIYYSQIVNDFQKGDIAEGYSVSREKKESFPLTVTSAQKNPTAFYLCASSVLAASPRRYNEQFFGPGTRLTVL.